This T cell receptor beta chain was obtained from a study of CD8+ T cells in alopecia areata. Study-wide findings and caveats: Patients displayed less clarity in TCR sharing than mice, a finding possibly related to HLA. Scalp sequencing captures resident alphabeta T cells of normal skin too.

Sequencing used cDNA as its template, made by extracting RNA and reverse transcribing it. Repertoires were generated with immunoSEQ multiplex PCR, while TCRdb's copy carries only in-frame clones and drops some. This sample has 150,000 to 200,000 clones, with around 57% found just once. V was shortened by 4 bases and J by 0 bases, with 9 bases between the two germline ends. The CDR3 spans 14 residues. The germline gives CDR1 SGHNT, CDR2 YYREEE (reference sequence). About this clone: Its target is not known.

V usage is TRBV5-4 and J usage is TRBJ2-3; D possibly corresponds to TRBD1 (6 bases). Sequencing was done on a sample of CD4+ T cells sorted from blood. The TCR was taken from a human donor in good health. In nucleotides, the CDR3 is TGTGCCAGCAGCGCCGGACAGAGCACAGATACGCAGTATTTT. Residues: CASSAGQSTDTQYF.